This T cell receptor beta chain is from a study of T cell responses to AZD1222 COVID-19 vaccine. Using immunoSEQ multiplex PCR, the repertoire was profiled, and TCRdb retains in-frame clones only, with some absent. This table has roughly 81,000 clones, 80% to 90% appearing once. The clonotype comes from an adult in good health. The sequencing used peripheral blood, collected on day 0 of AZD1222 vaccination.

The CDR3 here is CASSSGGRVSEQYF. For the CDR3, the DNA is TGTGCCAGCAGCTCGGGGGGCAGGGTTTCCGAGCAGTACTTC. The chain employs TRBV7-9 and TRBJ2-7; maybe TRBD2 (7 bases). CDR1 and CDR2 (germline): SEHNR, FQNEAQ (reference sequence). The V end lost 4 bases, the J end lost 6 bases, and 16 bases lay between the germline ends. This CDR3 spans 14 amino acids.